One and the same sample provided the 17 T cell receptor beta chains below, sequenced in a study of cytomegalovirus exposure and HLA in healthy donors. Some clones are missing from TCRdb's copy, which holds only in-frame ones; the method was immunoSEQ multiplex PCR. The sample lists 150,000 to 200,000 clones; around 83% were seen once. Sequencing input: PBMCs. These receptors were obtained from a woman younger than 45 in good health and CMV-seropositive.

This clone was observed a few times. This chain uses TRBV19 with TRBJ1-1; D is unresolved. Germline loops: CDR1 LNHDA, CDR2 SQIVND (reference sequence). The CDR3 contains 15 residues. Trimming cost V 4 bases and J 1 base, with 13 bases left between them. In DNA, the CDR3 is TGTGCCAGTAGTACTACCGGGATCTCGAACACTGAAGCTTTCTTT. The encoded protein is CASSTTGISNTEAFF.

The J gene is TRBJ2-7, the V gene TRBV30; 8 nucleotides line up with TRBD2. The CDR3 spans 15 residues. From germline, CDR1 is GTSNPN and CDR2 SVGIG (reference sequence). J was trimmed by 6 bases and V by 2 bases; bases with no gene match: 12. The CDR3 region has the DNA TGTGCCTGGAGTAACCCCGGGACTAGGGCGGGCGAGCAGTACTTC. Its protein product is CAWSNPGTRAGEQYF.

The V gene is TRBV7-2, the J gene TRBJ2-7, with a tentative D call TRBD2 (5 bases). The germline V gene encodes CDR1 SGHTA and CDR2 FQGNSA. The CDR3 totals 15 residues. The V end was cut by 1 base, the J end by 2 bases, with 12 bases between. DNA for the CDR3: TGTGCCAGCAGCTTAGTTGGGAGTATTCCCTACGAGCAGTACTTC. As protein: CASSLVGSIPYEQYF.

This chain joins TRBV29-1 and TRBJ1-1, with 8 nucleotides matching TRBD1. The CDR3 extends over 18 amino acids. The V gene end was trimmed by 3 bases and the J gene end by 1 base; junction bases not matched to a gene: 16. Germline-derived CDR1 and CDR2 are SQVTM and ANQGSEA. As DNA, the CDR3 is TGCAGCGTTGATAATAGACAGGGGATGGGTCGCACGAACACTGAAGCTTTCTTT. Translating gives CSVDNRQGMGRTNTEAFF.

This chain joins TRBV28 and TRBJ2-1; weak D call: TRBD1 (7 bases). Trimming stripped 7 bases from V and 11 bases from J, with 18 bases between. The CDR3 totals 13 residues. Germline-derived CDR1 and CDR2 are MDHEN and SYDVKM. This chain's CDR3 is CASTLGQEGKQFF. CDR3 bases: TGTGCCAGCACCCTCGGACAGGAGGGAAAGCAGTTCTTC. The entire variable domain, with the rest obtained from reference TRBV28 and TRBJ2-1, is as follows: DVKVTQSSRYLVKRTGEKVFLECVQDMDHENMFWYRQDPGLGLRLIYFSYDVKMKEKGDIPEGYSVSREKKERFSLILESASTNQTSMYLCASTLGQEGKQFFGPGTRLTVL.

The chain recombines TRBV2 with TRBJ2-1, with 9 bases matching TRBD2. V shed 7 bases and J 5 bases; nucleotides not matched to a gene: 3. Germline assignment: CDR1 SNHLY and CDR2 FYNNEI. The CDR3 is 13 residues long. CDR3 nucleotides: TGTGCCAGCAAAGAGCGGGAGGACAATGAGCAGTTCTTC. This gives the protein CASKEREDNEQFF.

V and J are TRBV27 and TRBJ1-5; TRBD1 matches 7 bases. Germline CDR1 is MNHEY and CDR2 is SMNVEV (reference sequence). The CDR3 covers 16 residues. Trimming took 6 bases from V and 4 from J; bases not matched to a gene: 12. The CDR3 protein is CASSQYRGVGNQPQHF. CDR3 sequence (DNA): TGTGCCAGCAGCCAATACAGGGGAGTTGGGAATCAGCCCCAGCATTTT.

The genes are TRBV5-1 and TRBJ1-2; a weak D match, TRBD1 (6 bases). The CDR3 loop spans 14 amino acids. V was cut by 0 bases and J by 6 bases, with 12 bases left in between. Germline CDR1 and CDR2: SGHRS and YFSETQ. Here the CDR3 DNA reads TGCGCCAGCAGCTTGGGTACAGGGTCGGATGGCTACACCTTC. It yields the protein CASSLGTGSDGYTF.

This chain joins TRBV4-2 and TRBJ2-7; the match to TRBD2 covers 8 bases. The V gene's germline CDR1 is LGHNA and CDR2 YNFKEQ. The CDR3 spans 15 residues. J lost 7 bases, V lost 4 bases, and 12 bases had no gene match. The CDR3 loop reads CASSPRSAGGREQYF. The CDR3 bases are TGTGCCAGCAGCCCTCGCTCGGCGGGAGGACGGGAGCAGTACTTC.

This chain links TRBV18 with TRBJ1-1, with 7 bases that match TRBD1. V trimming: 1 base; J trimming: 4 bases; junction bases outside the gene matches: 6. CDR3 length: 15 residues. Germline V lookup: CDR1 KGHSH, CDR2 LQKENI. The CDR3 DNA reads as TGTGCCAGCTCACCACGGACTCAGGGGGGCACTGAAGCTTTCTTT. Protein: CASSPRTQGGTEAFF.

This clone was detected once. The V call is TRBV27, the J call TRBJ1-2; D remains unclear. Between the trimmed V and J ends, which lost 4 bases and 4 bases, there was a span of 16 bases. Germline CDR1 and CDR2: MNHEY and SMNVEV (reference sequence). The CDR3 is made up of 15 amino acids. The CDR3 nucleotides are TGTGCCAGCAGTTGGGCAGGCATCCATCTCTATGGCTACACCTTC. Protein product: CASSWAGIHLYGYTF.

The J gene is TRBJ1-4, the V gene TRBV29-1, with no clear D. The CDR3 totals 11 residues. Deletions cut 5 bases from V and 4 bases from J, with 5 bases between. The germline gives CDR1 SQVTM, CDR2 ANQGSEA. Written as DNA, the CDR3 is TGCAGCGTTCCGGTTAATGAAAAACTGTTTTTT. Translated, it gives CSVPVNEKLFF.

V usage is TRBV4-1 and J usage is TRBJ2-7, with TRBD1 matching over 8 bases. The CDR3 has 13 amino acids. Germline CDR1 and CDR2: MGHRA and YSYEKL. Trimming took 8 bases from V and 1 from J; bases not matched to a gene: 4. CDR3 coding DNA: TGCGCCAGCTCACAGGGGGTTTCCTACGAGCAGTACTTC. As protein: CASSQGVSYEQYF.

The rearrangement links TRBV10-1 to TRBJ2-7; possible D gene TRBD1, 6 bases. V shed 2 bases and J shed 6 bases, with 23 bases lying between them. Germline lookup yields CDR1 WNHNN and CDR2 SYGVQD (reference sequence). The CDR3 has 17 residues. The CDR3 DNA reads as TGCGCCAGCAGTGAGGTCAGGGGCCTAGGTACTGGGGGCGAGCAGTACTTC. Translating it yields CASSEVRGLGTGGEQYF.

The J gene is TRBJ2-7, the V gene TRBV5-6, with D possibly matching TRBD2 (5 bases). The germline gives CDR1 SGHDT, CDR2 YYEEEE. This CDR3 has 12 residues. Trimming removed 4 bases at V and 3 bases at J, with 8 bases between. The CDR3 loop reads CASSVGLYEQYF. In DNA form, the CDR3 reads TGTGCCAGCAGCGTTGGACTCTACGAGCAGTACTTC.

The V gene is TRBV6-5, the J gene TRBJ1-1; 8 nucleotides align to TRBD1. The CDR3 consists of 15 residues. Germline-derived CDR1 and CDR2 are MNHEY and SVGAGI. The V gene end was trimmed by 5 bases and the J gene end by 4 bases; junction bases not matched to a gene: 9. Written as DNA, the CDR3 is TGTGCCAGCAGTCGGGACCTGACAGGGGCCACTGAAGCTTTCTTT. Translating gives CASSRDLTGATEAFF.

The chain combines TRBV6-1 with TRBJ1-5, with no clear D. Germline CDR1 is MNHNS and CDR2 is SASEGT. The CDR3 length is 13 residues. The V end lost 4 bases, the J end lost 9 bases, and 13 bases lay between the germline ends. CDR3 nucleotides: TGTGCCAGCAGTGCATGGAGTGCTTGGCCCCAGCATTTT. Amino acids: CASSAWSAWPQHF.